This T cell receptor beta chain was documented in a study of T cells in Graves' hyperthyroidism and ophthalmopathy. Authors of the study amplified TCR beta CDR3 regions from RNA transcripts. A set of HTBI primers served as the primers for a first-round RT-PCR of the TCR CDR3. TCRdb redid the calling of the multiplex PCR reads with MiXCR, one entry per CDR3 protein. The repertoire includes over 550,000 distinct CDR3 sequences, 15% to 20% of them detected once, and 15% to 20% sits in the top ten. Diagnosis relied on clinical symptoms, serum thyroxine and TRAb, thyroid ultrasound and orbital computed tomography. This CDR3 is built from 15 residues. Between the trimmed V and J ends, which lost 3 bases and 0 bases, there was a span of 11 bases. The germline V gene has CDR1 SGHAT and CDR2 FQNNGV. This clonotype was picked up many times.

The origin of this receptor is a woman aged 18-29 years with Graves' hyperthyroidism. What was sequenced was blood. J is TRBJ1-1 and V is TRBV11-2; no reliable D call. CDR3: CASSFRSQVNTEAFF. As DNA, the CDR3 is TGTGCCAGCAGCTTTCGGAGCCAGGTGAACACTGAAGCTTTCTTT.